The 5 T cell receptor beta chains below all came from one sample that was sequenced in a study of blood T cell repertoires in COVID-19. Produced via immunoSEQ multiplex PCR; TCRdb's table is partial and in-frame only. The sample carries approximately 290,000 clones, about 80% recorded once. Specimen: peripheral blood. These receptors originate from a person between 65 and 79 years old with COVID-19, enrolled during active disease.

The gene calls are TRBV5-1 and TRBJ2-7, with D possibly being TRBD1 (6 bases). CDR1 and CDR2 from the germline V gene are SGHRS and YFSETQ. Trimming removed 4 bases from V and 0 bases from J, with 14 bases in between. This CDR3 has 15 residues. The CDR3 nucleotides read TGCGCCAGCAGCCCTGGACAGCGGTCCTCCTACGAGCAGTACTTC. Translation gives CASSPGQRSSYEQYF.

This clone is a singleton in its sample. The V gene is TRBV6-4, the J gene TRBJ2-1, with 8 bases fitting TRBD1. The CDR3 has 14 residues. Germline V gives CDR1 MRHNA, CDR2 SNTAGT. Trimming cost V 6 bases and J 9 bases; bases outside gene matches: 10. The CDR3 loop reads CASSPDRDGIEQFF. CDR3 DNA sequence: TGTGCCAGCAGCCCGGACAGGGACGGGATTGAGCAGTTCTTC.

The chain uses TRBV2 and TRBJ2-5, with 8 bases aligning to TRBD2. Looked up from germline, CDR1 is SNHLY and CDR2 is FYNNEI. There are 13 residues in the CDR3. The DNA for the CDR3 is TGTGCGACTAGTCGGGGGGGCCCGGAGACCCAGTACTTC. This translates into CATSRGGPETQYF.

This sequence joins TRBV7-2 and TRBJ2-1; the D gene is possibly TRBD2 (6 bases). Germline-derived CDR1 and CDR2 are SGHTA and FQGNSA. The CDR3 totals 15 residues. The germline V and J ends were trimmed by 5 bases and 2 bases, with 13 bases remaining between them. The CDR3 region has the DNA TGTGCCAGCAGCCCAGACCCGGGGGCCTACAATGAGCAGTTCTTC. This gives the protein CASSPDPGAYNEQFF.

The chain recombines TRBV7-6 with TRBJ2-5, with a tentative D call TRBD1 (5 bases). The CDR3 is 15 residues long. Germline V gene lookup returns CDR1 SGHVS and CDR2 FNYEAQ. V gave up 0 bases and J gave up 5 bases, with 13 bases separating them. The CDR3 DNA follows: TGTGCCAGCAGCTTAGCGGCAGGGCACGAGGAGACCCAGTACTTC. Translating it yields CASSLAAGHEETQYF.